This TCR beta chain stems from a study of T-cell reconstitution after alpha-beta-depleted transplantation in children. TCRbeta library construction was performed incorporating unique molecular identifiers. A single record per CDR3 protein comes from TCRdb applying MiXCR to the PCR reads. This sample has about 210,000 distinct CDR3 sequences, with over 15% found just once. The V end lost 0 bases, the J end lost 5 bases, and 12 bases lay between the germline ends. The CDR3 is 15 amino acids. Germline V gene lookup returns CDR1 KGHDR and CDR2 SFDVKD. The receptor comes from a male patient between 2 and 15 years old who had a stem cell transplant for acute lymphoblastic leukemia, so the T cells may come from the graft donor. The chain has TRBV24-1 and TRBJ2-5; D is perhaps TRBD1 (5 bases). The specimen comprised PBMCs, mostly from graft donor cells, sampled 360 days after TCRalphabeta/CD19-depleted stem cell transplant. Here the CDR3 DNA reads TGTGCCACCAGTGATTTGAGGGGAAGTGGGGAGACCCAGTACTTC. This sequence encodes CATSDLRGSGETQYF.